These 29 T cell receptor beta chains were all obtained from the same sample, sequenced in a study of cytomegalovirus exposure and HLA in healthy donors. PCR amplification relied on 60 Vbeta primers (plus 13 Jbeta primers). Assay: immunoSEQ multiplex PCR; the TCRdb copy retains only in-frame clones and omits some. The sample carries 150,000 to 200,000 clones, roughly 80% recorded once. Material for sequencing was PBMCs. The receptors derive from a man between 35 and 55 years old in good health and CMV-seropositive.

This clone was found a few times. The chain combines TRBV29-1 with TRBJ2-7, with 10 bases matching TRBD1. This CDR3 region has 13 residues. From germline, CDR1 is SQVTM and CDR2 ANQGSEA. With V trimmed by 1 base and J by 3 bases, 0 bases remained unmatched. The CDR3 loop is CSVEGTGGYEQYF. The CDR3 nucleotides read TGCAGCGTTGAAGGGACAGGGGGCTACGAGCAGTACTTC.

This clone was observed a few times. The chain carries TRBV5-1 and TRBJ2-1, with a tentative D call TRBD1 (6 bases). Trimming stripped 1 base from V and 5 bases from J, with 7 bases between. This CDR3 comprises 13 residues. Per germline, CDR1 SGHRS and CDR2 YFSETQ. The chain's CDR3 is CASSLQGNNEQFF. The DNA of the CDR3 is TGCGCCAGCAGCTTGCAGGGGAACAATGAGCAGTTCTTC. Variable domain in full (rest from reference TRBV5-1 and TRBJ2-1): KAGVTQTPRYLIKTRGQQVTLSCSPISGHRSVSWYQQTPGQGLQFLFEYFSETQRNKGNFPGRFSGRQFSNSRSEMNVSTLELGDSALYLCASSLQGNNEQFFGPGTRLTVL.

The genes are TRBV29-1 and TRBJ2-7; 12 bases agree with TRBD2. With 6 bases clipped from V and 7 bases from J, the junction kept 7 bases outside the gene matches. The CDR3 has 13 amino acids. Germline-derived CDR1 and CDR2 are SQVTM and ANQGSEA. For the CDR3, the DNA is TGCAGCGTGCTCACTAGCGGGGGGTCGGAGCAGTACTTC. Translation gives CSVLTSGGSEQYF.

The gene calls are TRBV5-1 and TRBJ2-7; perhaps TRBD1 as D (6 bases). The germline gives CDR1 SGHRS, CDR2 YFSETQ. The CDR3 length is 15 residues. The germline V and J ends were trimmed by 3 bases and 6 bases, with 19 bases remaining between them. CDR3 nucleotides: TGCGCCAGCAGCTCAGGGGACACCCGAGGGGTCGAGCAGTACTTC. Translated: CASSSGDTRGVEQYF.

This clone was seen once. The sample holds other DNA sequences that translate to the same CDR3. The gene calls are TRBV19 and TRBJ1-5; the D is unclear. CDR1 and CDR2 (germline): LNHDA, SQIVND (reference sequence). The CDR3 is 13 residues long. V dropped 3 bases and J dropped 4 bases, with 7 bases sitting between them. The chain's CDR3 is CASSISLNQPQHF. The CDR3 DNA reads as TGTGCCAGTAGTATTTCCTTAAATCAGCCCCAGCATTTT.

The genes are TRBV5-5 and TRBJ1-1; 8 bases map to TRBD1. The V segment lost 3 bases and the J segment 1 base; nucleotides outside the gene matches: 5. The length of the CDR3 is 15 residues. Per the germline V gene, CDR1 is SGHKS and CDR2 is YYEKEE (reference sequence). The CDR3 nucleotides read TGTGCCAGCAGCTGGACGGACAGGGCGAACACTGAAGCTTTCTTT. Encoded protein: CASSWTDRANTEAFF.

The V call is TRBV5-6, the J call TRBJ1-5; maybe TRBD1 (5 bases). Germline values: CDR1 SGHDT, CDR2 YYEEEE. Trimming removed 0 bases at V and 6 bases at J, with 10 bases between. The CDR3 is made up of 14 amino acids. CDR3 sequence reads: CASSLGGGGQPQHF. Written as DNA, the CDR3 is TGTGCCAGCAGCTTGGGTGGGGGAGGTCAGCCCCAGCATTTT. Full variable domain (outside the CDR3, taken from reference TRBV5-6 and TRBJ1-5): DAGVTQSPTHLIKTRGQQVTLRCSPKSGHDTVSWYQQALGQGPQFIFQYYEEEERQRGNFPDRFSGHQFPNYSSELNVNALLLGDSALYLCASSLGGGGQPQHFGDGTRLSIL.

This rearrangement joins TRBV6-5 to TRBJ2-2, with a possible D match to TRBD2 (5 bases). The V end lost 8 bases, the J end lost 4 bases, and 14 bases lay between the germline ends. CDR1 and CDR2 (germline): MNHEY, SVGAGI. The CDR3 is 14 residues long. Here the CDR3 DNA reads TGTGCCAGCCGACTTACTAGTATCACCGGGGAGCTGTTTTTT. Translating gives CASRLTSITGELFF.

This chain joins TRBV4-3 and TRBJ2-7; D is uncertain. Germline CDR1 reads LGHNA; CDR2 reads YSLEER. Trimming took 2 bases from V and 0 from J, leaving 14 bases between them. The CDR3 consists of 16 residues. In nucleotides, the CDR3 is TGCGCCAGCAGCCAATCGCCCCGCGCCCCCTCCTACGAGCAGTACTTC. The encoded protein is CASSQSPRAPSYEQYF.

The chain carries TRBV9 and TRBJ1-6; weak D call: TRBD1 (5 bases). V was cut by 4 bases and J by 8 bases, with 19 bases left in between. This CDR3 region has 16 residues. The germline V gene encodes CDR1 SGDLS and CDR2 YYNGEE. The CDR3 sequence: CASSREADSRDSPLHF. DNA of the CDR3: TGTGCCAGCAGCAGAGAGGCAGACAGTAGGGATTCACCCCTCCACTTT.

The chain couples TRBV6-1 to TRBJ2-4; TRBD2 is a possible D gene (5 bases). This CDR3 has 15 residues. Germline CDR1 and CDR2: MNHNS and SASEGT. Trimming took 7 bases from V and 0 from J, leaving 13 bases between them. CDR3 sequence: CASMRELQAKNIQYF. The CDR3 coding sequence is TGTGCCAGCATGAGGGAATTACAAGCCAAAAACATTCAGTACTTC.

The DNA of the CDR3 is TGTGCCAGCAGGGAGCGTAGGGGGAGCACAGATACGCAGTATTTT. Translated: CASRERRGSTDTQYF. The chain employs TRBV2 and TRBJ2-3; D may be TRBD1 (6 bases). Germline CDR1 is SNHLY and CDR2 is FYNNEI. There are 15 residues in the CDR3. Trimming removed 6 bases from V and 0 bases from J, with 13 bases in between. Based on the CDR3 plus reference TRBV2 and TRBJ2-3, the full variable domain is EPEVTQTPSHQVTQMGQEVILRCVPISNHLYFYWYRQILGQKVEFLVSFYNNEISEKSEIFDDQFSVERPDGSNFTLKIRSTKLEDSAMYFCASRERRGSTDTQYFGPGTRLTVL.

This clone was seen a single time. The V gene is TRBV28, the J gene TRBJ2-3; a weak D match, TRBD2 (5 bases). The CDR3 totals 13 residues. V shed 9 bases and J shed 2 bases, with 12 bases lying between them. Germline values: CDR1 MDHEN, CDR2 SYDVKM. Here the CDR3 reads CASLSGFTDTQYF. The CDR3 coding sequence is TGTGCCAGTCTGAGCGGTTTCACAGATACGCAGTATTTT. The full variable domain, with the rest looked up from reference TRBV28 and TRBJ2-3, is DVKVTQSSRYLVKRTGEKVFLECVQDMDHENMFWYRQDPGLGLRLIYFSYDVKMKEKGDIPEGYSVSREKKERFSLILESASTNQTSMYLCASLSGFTDTQYFGPGTRLTVL.

J is TRBJ2-7 and V is TRBV28, with 15 positions matching TRBD2. This CDR3 has 17 amino acids. Losses at the gene ends were 3 bases for V and 1 base for J; bases not matched to a gene: 4. CDR1 MDHEN and CDR2 SYDVKM come from the germline V gene. CDR3 region: CASSFGTSGGYSYEQYF. The CDR3 DNA follows: TGTGCCAGCAGTTTTGGGACTAGCGGGGGGTATTCCTACGAGCAGTACTTC.

CDR3 region: CASSSPPGNTEAFF. The DNA of the CDR3 is TGTGCCAGCAGCTCCCCCCCCGGGAACACTGAAGCTTTCTTT. This chain joins TRBV5-6 and TRBJ1-1; D not resolved. The V and J ends lost 3 bases and 1 base respectively, with 10 bases between them. Germline CDR1 reads SGHDT; CDR2 reads YYEEEE. This CDR3 comprises 14 residues. Drawing the rest from reference TRBV5-6 and TRBJ1-1, the complete variable domain is DAGVTQSPTHLIKTRGQQVTLRCSPKSGHDTVSWYQQALGQGPQFIFQYYEEEERQRGNFPDRFSGHQFPNYSSELNVNALLLGDSALYLCASSSPPGNTEAFFGQGTRLTVV.

This chain joins TRBV10-2 and TRBJ2-7; D unresolved. The V and J ends lost 4 bases and 2 bases respectively, with 9 bases between them. This CDR3 is built from 13 residues. Germline CDR1 and CDR2: WSHSY and SAAADI. In DNA, the CDR3 is TGCGCCAGCAGTGTCGGAGCCCCCTACGAGCAGTACTTC. As protein: CASSVGAPYEQYF.

The V gene is TRBV10-2, the J gene TRBJ2-4; 8 bases match TRBD1. The J segment lost 10 bases and the V segment lost 0 bases, leaving 8 bases of the junction unmatched. This CDR3 region has 15 residues. Germline CDR1 and CDR2: WSHSY and SAAADI. In DNA, the CDR3 is TGCGCCAGCAGTGAGTCGCAGGGGGCCGGGGGTATTCAGTACTTC. Translated: CASSESQGAGGIQYF.

The gene calls are TRBV10-1 and TRBJ2-3; D ambiguous. The V and J ends lost 0 bases and 6 bases respectively, with 4 bases between them. The CDR3 totals 12 residues. Germline V gene data show CDR1 as WNHNN and CDR2 as SYGVQD (reference sequence). The CDR3 sequence: CASSESGDTQYF. The CDR3 nucleotides are TGCGCCAGCAGTGAGTCGGGCGATACGCAGTATTTT.

This clone appeared once. The chain links TRBV6-4 to TRBJ1-1, with D unclear. Germline-derived CDR1 and CDR2 are MRHNA and SNTAGT. CDR3 size: 13 residues. The ends were cut back, 3 bases at V and 0 bases at J, with 5 bases in the middle. As DNA, the CDR3 is TGTGCCAGCAGTGAACAAGTGAACACTGAAGCTTTCTTT. Encoded protein: CASSEQVNTEAFF.

J is TRBJ2-5 and V is TRBV19; weak D call: TRBD2 (6 bases). Germline CDR1 reads LNHDA; CDR2 reads SQIVND (reference sequence). There are 16 residues in the CDR3. V was clipped by 7 bases and J by 2 bases, with 20 bases between them. The CDR3 here is CASKGGGLRAQETQYF. CDR3 nucleotides: TGTGCCAGTAAGGGAGGAGGGCTTCGGGCACAAGAGACCCAGTACTTC.

A note on this clone: The sample contains more than one DNA sequence encoding this CDR3. This chain joins TRBV5-1 and TRBJ2-2, with TRBD1 matching over 8 bases. Trimming removed 8 bases from V and 9 bases from J; junction bases left unmatched: 15. Germline lookup yields CDR1 SGHRS and CDR2 YFSETQ. CDR3 length: 15 residues. CDR3 bases: TGCGCCAGTAGCCCGATCTCGACAGGGGACCGGGAGCTGTTTTTT. It translates to CASSPISTGDRELFF.

The chain couples TRBV5-1 to TRBJ2-7, with D possibly matching TRBD1 (5 bases). Germline CDR1 is SGHRS and CDR2 is YFSETQ. CDR3 length equals 13 residues. The V end was cut by 0 bases, the J end by 6 bases, with 10 bases between. The CDR3 here is CASSLVLGREQYF. The CDR3, as DNA: TGCGCCAGCAGCTTGGTTCTGGGGCGCGAGCAGTACTTC.

This clone was seen a handful of times. The chain links TRBV7-2 to TRBJ1-2, with 7 bases identical to TRBD1. There are 18 residues in the CDR3. Germline CDR1 reads SGHTA; CDR2 reads FQGNSA. Trimming removed 2 bases from V and 2 bases from J; junction bases left unmatched: 14. The CDR3 loop is CASSLPGQGPQGNYGYTF. CDR3 sequence (DNA): TGTGCCAGCAGCTTACCTGGACAAGGCCCACAGGGGAACTATGGCTACACCTTC.

The chain joins TRBV5-1 to TRBJ1-1, with TRBD1 matching over 12 bases. CDR1 is SGHRS and CDR2 is YFSETQ in the germline V gene. This CDR3 comprises 16 residues. Unmatched junction bases numbered 4, after V lost 3 bases and J lost 1 base. The CDR3 here is CASSYRDRGPNTEAFF. The CDR3, as DNA: TGCGCCAGCAGCTACCGGGACAGGGGGCCGAACACTGAAGCTTTCTTT.

About this clone: The junction and the germline gene differ at one end; a read error may be behind it. The chain recombines TRBV5-6 with TRBJ2-1, with 12 nucleotides matching TRBD2. Germline assignment: CDR1 SGHDT and CDR2 YYEEEE. The CDR3 sequence is 16 residues long. For the CDR3, the DNA is TGTGCCAGCAGCTGGGGGACTAGCGGGCCCTATAATGAGCAGTTCTTC. It encodes CASSWGTSGPYNEQFF.

The rearrangement links TRBV5-1 to TRBJ2-7; 8 positions agree with TRBD2. V was pared by 4 bases and J by 2 bases, with 11 bases of the junction left unmatched. The CDR3 covers 16 residues. Germline lookup yields CDR1 SGHRS and CDR2 YFSETQ. CDR3 nucleotides: TGCGCCAGCAGCCCGGCCTTGGGACTAGGGACCTACGAGCAGTACTTC. Translating it yields CASSPALGLGTYEQYF.

This clone was observed a few times. V is TRBV23-1 and J is TRBJ2-3, with 11 nucleotides matching TRBD2. TRBV23-1 is marked as an open reading frame, function uncertain. V shed 4 bases and J 3 bases; nucleotides not matched to a gene: 12. CDR3 length: 18 residues. The CDR3 reads CASSLVASGRKATDTQYF. The CDR3, as DNA: TGCGCCAGCAGTCTTGTGGCTAGCGGGAGGAAGGCAACAGATACGCAGTATTTT.

In its sample, this clone was seen a few times. This chain joins TRBV5-1 and TRBJ2-7, with 12 bases matching TRBD2. V shed 2 bases, J shed 4 bases, and the junction held 10 bases outside the gene matches. The CDR3 is 17 amino acids. Germline CDR1 reads SGHRS; CDR2 reads YFSETQ. CDR3: CASSFLPGLAGGYEQYF. Written as DNA, the CDR3 is TGCGCCAGCAGCTTCCTTCCAGGGCTAGCGGGAGGGTACGAGCAGTACTTC. The variable domain in full, with the rest retrieved from reference TRBV5-1 and TRBJ2-7, is KAGVTQTPRYLIKTRGQQVTLSCSPISGHRSVSWYQQTPGQGLQFLFEYFSETQRNKGNFPGRFSGRQFSNSRSEMNVSTLELGDSALYLCASSFLPGLAGGYEQYFGPGTRLTVT.

This sequence joins TRBV28 and TRBJ2-3; 12 nucleotides match TRBD2. Per germline, CDR1 MDHEN and CDR2 SYDVKM. The CDR3 has 16 amino acids. Trimming removed 3 bases from V and 2 bases from J; junction bases left unmatched: 3. Here the CDR3 DNA reads TGTGCCAGCAGTTTTCTAGCGGGAGGGGACACAGATACGCAGTATTTT. Translating it yields CASSFLAGGDTDTQYF.